The 21 T cell receptor beta chains below all came from one sample that was sequenced in a study of cytomegalovirus exposure and HLA in healthy donors. Assay used: immunoSEQ multiplex PCR; TCRdb lists only in-frame clones, some missing. The sample has around 250,000 clones; less than 95% are singletons. Material: PBMCs. All receptors come from a woman in her 30s in good health and CMV-seronegative.

Comment on this clone: Other nucleotide sequences from this sample produce the same CDR3. This chain joins TRBV27 and TRBJ1-1; D is uncertain. CDR3 length equals 11 residues. V lost 4 bases, J lost 2 bases, and 2 bases lay in between. Germline CDR1 is MNHEY and CDR2 is SMNVEV (reference sequence). CDR3 amino acids: CASSSNTEAFF. DNA for the CDR3: TGTGCCAGCAGTTCTAACACTGAAGCTTTCTTT.

This chain links TRBV10-2 with TRBJ2-1, with 15 bases that match TRBD2. The junction had 7 bases not matched to a gene; V was cut back by 2 bases and J by 8 bases. CDR1 is WSHSY and CDR2 is SAAADI in the germline V gene. This CDR3 is 17 amino acids long. CDR3 DNA: TGCGCCAGCAGTGAGGGGACTAGCGGGAGGTTCGTAGATGAGCAGTTCTTC. Encoded protein: CASSEGTSGRFVDEQFF.

The J gene is TRBJ2-3, the V gene TRBV27, with 7 bases fitting TRBD2. The CDR3 consists of 15 residues. Trimming took 7 bases from V and 0 from J; bases not matched to a gene: 7. The germline CDR1 and CDR2 sequences are MNHEY and SMNVEV (reference sequence). Here the CDR3 reads CASNPVAGSTDTQYF. The CDR3 DNA reads TGTGCCAGCAACCCCGTAGCGGGTAGCACAGATACGCAGTATTTT.

The chain combines TRBV5-1 with TRBJ2-7; D unclear. The CDR3 covers 14 residues. With 0 bases removed from V and 0 bases from J, the gap between germline ends came to 7 bases. Germline values: CDR1 SGHRS, CDR2 YFSETQ. For the CDR3, the DNA is TGCGCCAGCAGCTTGGATGTCAGCTCCTACGAGCAGTACTTC. Its protein product is CASSLDVSSYEQYF.

The chain has TRBV6-6 and TRBJ1-2, with 8 bases identical to TRBD1. From germline, CDR1 is MNHNY and CDR2 SVGAGI (reference sequence). The J segment lost 3 bases and the V segment lost 7 bases, leaving 4 bases of the junction unmatched. The CDR3 sequence is 13 residues long. CDR3 nucleotide sequence: TGTGCCAGCACTGCGACAGGGGACTATGGCTACACCTTC. This gives the protein CASTATGDYGYTF.

J is TRBJ2-2 and V is TRBV7-9, with 12 nucleotides matching TRBD2. With 6 bases clipped from V and 0 bases from J, the junction kept 5 bases outside the gene matches. CDR3 length equals 17 residues. Germline V gene lookup returns CDR1 SEHNR and CDR2 FQNEAQ (reference sequence). As DNA, the CDR3 is TGTGCCAGCAGGTTTCTAGCGGGAGGGGCGAACACCGGGGAGCTGTTTTTT. Protein sequence: CASRFLAGGANTGELFF.

V gene TRBV9 combines with J gene TRBJ2-1; 9 bases agree with TRBD2. The CDR3 has 15 amino acids. Germline V lookup: CDR1 SGDLS, CDR2 YYNGEE. Trimming took 4 bases from V and 9 from J; bases not matched to a gene: 11. The CDR3 DNA reads as TGTGCCAGCAGCTGGGAAGCGGGAGGAGGAGGTGAGCAGTTCTTC. Translation: CASSWEAGGGGEQFF.

The V gene is TRBV13, the J gene TRBJ2-7; maybe TRBD1 (6 bases). CDR1 and CDR2 from the germline V gene are PRHDT and FYEKMQ (reference sequence). Trimming removed 3 bases from V and 5 bases from J, with 14 bases in between. The CDR3 has 14 amino acids. The CDR3 protein is CASSFLVRGNEQYF. In nucleotides, the CDR3 is TGTGCCAGCAGCTTTTTAGTCAGGGGTAACGAGCAGTACTTC.

The chain has TRBV4-2 and TRBJ1-2; D unclear. V was pared by 0 bases and J by 0 bases, with 17 bases between. From germline, CDR1 is LGHNA and CDR2 YNFKEQ. CDR3 length: 18 amino acids. The CDR3 loop is CASSQDQEAAGANYGYTF. In DNA form, the CDR3 reads TGTGCCAGCAGCCAAGATCAGGAAGCGGCAGGAGCTAACTATGGCTACACCTTC.

As to this clone: Other DNA sequences from this sample encode an identical CDR3 as well. The chain recombines TRBV4-3 with TRBJ1-2; no definite D call. The CDR3 length is 13 residues. Germline CDR1 and CDR2: LGHNA and YSLEER. Trimming took off 1 base at V and 4 bases at J, with 7 bases between the two ends. The DNA for the CDR3 is TGCGCCAGCAGCCAAGTTGGAGGCTATGGCTACACCTTC. It encodes CASSQVGGYGYTF.

The chain is built from TRBV7-3 and TRBJ2-3; maybe TRBD2 (5 bases). The V end was cut by 4 bases, the J end by 5 bases, with 10 bases between. Germline CDR1 reads SGHTA; CDR2 reads FQGTGA. There are 13 residues in the CDR3. The DNA of the CDR3 is TGTGCCAGCAGCTCTCGAGGAGGAGATACGCAGTATTTT. It is translated as CASSSRGGDTQYF. The whole variable domain, filled in from reference TRBV7-3 and TRBJ2-3, reads GAGVSQTPSNKVTEKGKYVELRCDPISGHTALYWYRQSLGQGPEFLIYFQGTGAADDSGLPNDRFFAVRPEGSVSTLKIQRTERGDSAVYLCASSSRGGDTQYFGPGTRLTVL.

The chain combines TRBV4-2 with TRBJ2-7, with D hard to call. The germline V and J ends were trimmed by 3 bases and 2 bases, with 8 bases remaining between them. Germline lookup yields CDR1 LGHNA and CDR2 YNFKEQ. The length of the CDR3 is 13 residues. The CDR3 is CASSQASAYEQYF. As DNA, the CDR3 is TGTGCCAGCAGCCAGGCTAGTGCCTACGAGCAGTACTTC.

The chain recombines TRBV11-2 with TRBJ2-7; 8 bases line up with TRBD2. This CDR3 is built from 13 residues. V shed 3 bases and J 3 bases; nucleotides not matched to a gene: 1. Germline CDR1 and CDR2: SGHAT and FQNNGV. The CDR3 reads CASSFTSGYEQYF. The CDR3 coding sequence is TGTGCCAGCAGCTTTACTAGCGGCTACGAGCAGTACTTC.

CDR3 bases: TGCGCCAGCAGCCAAGAGGGCAGGGGAGACAATCAGCCCCAGCATTTT. Translating it yields CASSQEGRGDNQPQHF. The chain recombines TRBV4-1 with TRBJ1-5, with D perhaps TRBD1 (6 bases). The CDR3 is 16 amino acids. The V gene's germline CDR1 is MGHRA and CDR2 YSYEKL. V was shortened by 0 bases and J by 3 bases, with 12 bases between the two germline ends.

This clone was seen once. The rearrangement links TRBV5-6 to TRBJ2-1; the D is unclear. The V gene lost 0 bases and the J gene lost 9 bases, with 13 bases spanning the gap. Germline V CDR1 and CDR2: SGHDT, YYEEEE. The CDR3 is 14 amino acids. The CDR3 loop reads CASSLEIARSEQFF. CDR3 sequence (DNA): TGTGCCAGCAGCTTGGAAATAGCCCGGAGTGAGCAGTTCTTC.

This rearrangement joins TRBV5-6 to TRBJ2-7; D call uncertain. The V and J ends lost 3 bases and 3 bases respectively, with 10 bases between them. Germline V gene sequence: CDR1 SGHDT, CDR2 YYEEEE. This CDR3 comprises 13 residues. In nucleotides, the CDR3 is TGTGCCAGCAGCTCGGGTGTCGGCTACGAGCAGTACTTC. Protein sequence: CASSSGVGYEQYF. The full variable domain, its missing parts supplied by reference TRBV5-6 and TRBJ2-7, is DAGVTQSPTHLIKTRGQQVTLRCSPKSGHDTVSWYQQALGQGPQFIFQYYEEEERQRGNFPDRFSGHQFPNYSSELNVNALLLGDSALYLCASSSGVGYEQYFGPGTRLTVT.

V is TRBV30 and J is TRBJ1-1; no clear D gene. V was clipped by 2 bases and J by 4 bases, with 14 bases between them. This CDR3 is 14 amino acids long. Looked up from germline, CDR1 is GTSNPN and CDR2 is SVGIG (reference sequence). CDR3 in DNA: TGTGCCTGGAGTTCCGCCAGTTCCTCCACTGAAGCTTTCTTT. Translated, it gives CAWSSASSSTEAFF. The full variable domain, its missing parts supplied by reference TRBV30 and TRBJ1-1, is SQTIHQWPATLVQPVGSPLSLECTVEGTSNPNLYWYRQAAGRGLQLLFYSVGIGQISSEVPQNLSASRPQDRQFILSSKKLLLSDSGFYLCAWSSASSSTEAFFGQGTRLTVV.

The rearrangement uses TRBV4-1 and TRBJ1-2; D uncertain. This CDR3 is built from 15 residues. CDR1 is MGHRA, CDR2 YSYEKL, per germline. Deletions cut 4 bases from V and 3 bases from J, with 15 bases between. CDR3 in DNA: TGCGCCAGCAGCCCTCCACCCCGGACGGACTATGGCTACACCTTC. It specifies CASSPPPRTDYGYTF.

The CDR3 DNA reads TGTGCCAGCAGTCGGGGCTACAATGAGCAGTTCTTC. Translating gives CASSRGYNEQFF. J is TRBJ2-1 and V is TRBV7-8; weak D call: TRBD2 (5 bases). Trimming pared 6 bases from V and 3 bases from J, leaving 6 bases between. CDR1 SGHVS and CDR2 FQNEAQ come from the germline V gene. This CDR3 has 12 amino acids.

The rearrangement uses TRBV28 and TRBJ2-7; D remains unclear. The V gene lost 6 bases and the J gene lost 5 bases, with 17 bases spanning the gap. Germline values: CDR1 MDHEN, CDR2 SYDVKM. The CDR3 is made up of 14 amino acids. The CDR3: CASSSVGLVHEQYF. The CDR3 DNA is TGTGCCAGCAGCTCCGTTGGCTTAGTTCACGAGCAGTACTTC.

This clone appeared once. V gene TRBV15 combines with J gene TRBJ2-2; perhaps TRBD2 as D (5 bases). The CDR3 has 13 residues. V was clipped by 1 base and J by 10 bases, with 10 bases between them. Germline V gene sequence: CDR1 LNHNV, CDR2 YYDKDF (reference sequence). The CDR3 sequence is CATSRGGYTELFF. The CDR3 DNA reads as TGTGCCACCAGCAGAGGAGGGTATACGGAGCTGTTTTTT.